This T cell receptor (beta chain) stems from a study of Ad26.COV2.S vaccination and SARS-CoV-2 variants. Study details: Into the muscle, Ad26.COV2.S was dosed once or twice, 56 days apart.

Sequencing was performed with immunoSEQ multiplex PCR; in TCRdb, only in-frame clones are kept and a portion is missing. This table has approximately 300,000 clones, 85% appearing once. Germline V CDR1 and CDR2: MNHEY, SMNVEV (reference sequence). The CDR3 runs to 15 residues. The V and J ends lost 6 bases and 5 bases respectively, with 19 bases between them. Treatment defined: around 19 received Ad26.COV2.S at low or high dose, single or two shots; about 5 received placebo; per-sample allocation not given. Day 63 after the first injection of vaccine or placebo was the sampling time. An 18-55-year-old adult in Boston served as donor. Expression of Wuhan-strain SARS-CoV-2 spike came from the Ad26 vector that formed the vaccine.

The TCR originated in a person between 18 and 65 years old who received the Ad26.COV2.S COVID-19 vaccine or a placebo. The chain carries TRBV27 and TRBJ1-1; D not resolved. This specimen was peripheral blood, taken in a trial of Ad26.COV2.S vaccine versus placebo. CDR3 residues: CASSATAARGTEAFF. The CDR3 DNA reads as TGTGCCAGCAGCGCTACCGCGGCGAGAGGAACTGAAGCTTTCTTT.